The 27 T cell receptor beta chains listed next were all sequenced from one sample in a study of STAT3 mutations in large granular lymphocyte leukemia (dated by TCRdb to between 2018 and 2021). General findings and caveats noted by the study authors: Every T-LGLL patient showed at least one immunodominant TCRbeta clonotype, and about half showed multiple immunodominant subclonotypes.

The library was generated by the immunoSEQ multiplex PCR assay. TCRdb provides this immuneACCESS table in a form limited to in-frame rearrangements. Some clones are lacking; in checked studies, under half of them reflect an unresolved V gene, and why the rest are absent is not known. For this sample there are approximately 20,000 clones; about 92% appear just once. The ten largest account for about 45% of the sample. No antigen has been assigned to these receptors. Material for sequencing was peripheral blood mononuclear cells. The receptors derive from a man aged 55 to 69 with T-cell large granular lymphocyte leukemia. Some clones in this sample may be carry-over from other donors' samples. The age is the age at diagnosis.

This clone was counted a single time. The chain recombines TRBV6-6 with TRBJ2-7; D possibly uses TRBD1 or TRBD2 (6 bases each). The V end was cut by 5 bases, the J end by 12 bases, with 17 bases between. Germline values: CDR1 MNHNY, CDR2 SVGAGI (reference sequence). The CDR3 spans 12 residues. The CDR3 is CASSRGEAGLYF. CDR3 in DNA: TGTGCCAGCAGTAGGGGGGAGGCCGGTCTGTACTTC.

The chain has TRBV5-1 and TRBJ2-2, with TRBD1 matching 7 bases. The CDR3 consists of 15 residues. Looked up from germline, CDR1 is SGHRS and CDR2 is YFSETQ. With 0 bases clipped from V and 1 base from J, the junction kept 0 bases outside the gene matches. The CDR3 loop is CASSLGQGNTGELFF. The CDR3 DNA reads as TGCGCCAGCAGCTTGGGACAGGGGAACACCGGGGAGCTGTTTTTT.

V is TRBV5-4 and J is TRBJ2-7; maybe TRBD1 (6 bases). In germline, CDR1 is SGHNT, CDR2 YYREEE (reference sequence). This CDR3 is 14 amino acids long. Trimming removed 1 base at V and 0 bases at J, with 8 bases between. The CDR3 sequence: CASSLTGSSYEQYF. In DNA, the CDR3 is TGTGCCAGCAGCTTGACAGGGAGCTCCTACGAGCAGTACTTC.

V usage is TRBV5-1 and J usage is TRBJ2-7; D may be TRBD1 or TRBD2 (6 bases each). This CDR3 has 13 residues. The V end was cut by 4 bases, the J end by 7 bases, with 15 bases between. Germline V gene sequence: CDR1 SGHRS, CDR2 YFSETQ. The CDR3 spells CASSPGGGIEQYF. The DNA for the CDR3 is TGCGCCAGCAGCCCAGGAGGGGGTATAGAGCAGTACTTC.

This chain connects TRBV7-9 to TRBJ2-7; 10 bases map to TRBD1. V was clipped by 1 base and J by 5 bases; unmatched bases: 8. The CDR3 covers 16 residues. Germline assignment: CDR1 SEHNR and CDR2 FQNEAQ (reference sequence). The CDR3: CASSLVSGQGGNEQYF. The CDR3 coding sequence is TGTGCCAGCAGCTTAGTCTCCGGACAGGGGGGCAACGAGCAGTACTTC.

The rearrangement uses TRBV4-2 and TRBJ1-5; D unresolved. The CDR3 totals 14 residues. Germline values: CDR1 LGHNA, CDR2 YNFKEQ. Trimming shortened V by 0 bases and J by 7 bases, and 10 bases separated the two germline ends. The CDR3 region is CASSQDYGKQPQHF. CDR3 DNA sequence: TGTGCCAGCAGCCAAGATTACGGGAAGCAGCCCCAGCATTTT.

The V and J genes are TRBV10-2 and TRBJ2-2; no clear D. Germline CDR1 WSHSY, CDR2 SAAADI. V lost 7 bases, J lost 2 bases, and 14 bases lay in between. CDR3 length equals 15 residues. For the CDR3, the DNA is TGCGCCAGCACCCAGGAGCGAGCCAACACCGGGGAGCTGTTTTTT. It translates to CASTQERANTGELFF.

The CDR3 bases are TGTGCGGCCGAGGGCTCTGGAAACACCATATATTTT. Translated, it gives CAAEGSGNTIYF. The V call is TRBV28, the J call TRBJ1-3; D gene unclear. The V gene's germline CDR1 is MDHEN and CDR2 SYDVKM. This CDR3 has 12 residues.

The chain is built from TRBV7-9 and TRBJ2-5, with D unclear. Germline V CDR1 and CDR2: SEHNR, FQNEAQ (reference sequence). CDR3 length: 14 amino acids. V lost 0 bases, J lost 0 bases, and 5 bases lay in between. The CDR3 loop reads CASSLAANQETQYF. CDR3 bases: TGTGCCAGCAGCTTAGCGGCTAACCAAGAGACCCAGTACTTC.

In its sample, this clone was seen once. The V call is TRBV27, the J call TRBJ2-7, with 8 bases matching TRBD1. The germline V gene has CDR1 MNHEY and CDR2 SMNVEV (reference sequence). The CDR3 runs to 13 residues. V lost 3 bases to trimming and J lost 2 bases; unmatched junction nucleotides: 0. CDR3 DNA sequence: TGTGCCAGCAGTTTGACAGGGGCCTACGAGCAGTACTTC. It translates to CASSLTGAYEQYF.

The rearrangement joins TRBV5-6 to TRBJ1-3, with 7 bases identical to TRBD1. The junction had 5 bases not matched to a gene; V was cut back by 0 bases and J by 2 bases. The CDR3 is made up of 16 amino acids. CDR1 and CDR2 (germline): SGHDT, YYEEEE. The CDR3 loop is CASSLDRGRAGNTIYF. Here the CDR3 DNA reads TGTGCCAGCAGCTTGGACAGGGGAAGGGCTGGAAACACCATATATTTT.

The chain recombines TRBV6-1 with TRBJ1-2, with TRBD1 matching 12 bases. This CDR3 is 17 amino acids long. The ends lost 2 bases at V and 7 bases at J; junction bases unmatched: 11. From germline, CDR1 is MNHNS and CDR2 SASEGT. CDR3 in DNA: TGTGCCAGCAGTGAATCGGGGACAGGGGGCGGCCTAGGTGGCTACACCTTC. This translates into CASSESGTGGGLGGYTF.

The V gene is TRBV7-9, the J gene TRBJ1-4, with D perhaps matching TRBD1 (5 bases). CDR1 and CDR2 from the germline V gene are SEHNR and FQNEAQ (reference sequence). The CDR3 is 14 residues long. Trimming stripped 1 base from V and 4 bases from J, with 7 bases between. CDR3 in amino acids: CASSLGGFNEKLFF. The DNA of the CDR3 is TGTGCCAGCAGCTTAGGGGGCTTTAATGAAAAACTGTTTTTT.

The gene calls are TRBV9 and TRBJ1-1, with unresolved D. Germline V gene lookup returns CDR1 SGDLS and CDR2 YYNGEE. The CDR3 is 12 amino acids. Trimming left V 3 bases short and J 5 bases short, with 8 bases between. DNA for the CDR3: TGTGCCAGCAGCGGTCTGGGGACTGAAGCTTTCTTT. This codes for CASSGLGTEAFF.

V is TRBV7-2 and J is TRBJ2-2; 7 nucleotides align to TRBD2. With 1 base clipped from V and 4 bases from J, the junction kept 3 bases outside the gene matches. CDR3 length equals 15 residues. Germline-derived CDR1 and CDR2 are SGHTA and FQGNSA. The CDR3 DNA reads TGTGCCAGCAGCTTAGGAGGCGGGAGCACCGGGGAGCTGTTTTTT. Amino acid sequence: CASSLGGGSTGELFF.

This clone has just one count. This chain links TRBV28 with TRBJ1-2; D is unclear. V was shortened by 2 bases and J by 4 bases, with 20 bases between the two germline ends. This CDR3 has 17 amino acids. Germline-derived CDR1 and CDR2 are MDHEN and SYDVKM. The CDR3 is CASSLMGWGSGSYGYTF. The CDR3, as DNA: TGTGCCAGCAGTTTAATGGGTTGGGGATCCGGGAGCTATGGCTACACCTTC.

The chain has TRBV18 and TRBJ1-1; no definite D call. Germline CDR1 and CDR2: KGHSH and LQKENI. This CDR3 has 15 residues. V was clipped by 3 bases and J by 4 bases, with 15 bases between them. The chain's CDR3 is CASSPPPMDLTEAFF. For the CDR3, the DNA is TGTGCCAGCTCACCGCCCCCGATGGACCTCACTGAAGCTTTCTTT.

The rearrangement links TRBV19 to TRBJ2-7; D ambiguous. CDR3 length equals 11 residues. Germline lookup yields CDR1 LNHDA and CDR2 SQIVND (reference sequence). The V gene lost 3 bases and the J gene lost 5 bases, with 5 bases spanning the gap. For the CDR3, the DNA is TGTGCCAGTAGTATGGAGAACGAGCAGTACTTC. Translated, it gives CASSMENEQYF.

This chain links TRBV19 with TRBJ1-2; D gene uncertain. Germline V gene data show CDR1 as LNHDA and CDR2 as SQIVND (reference sequence). This CDR3 is 15 amino acids long. Trimming stripped 3 bases from V and 3 bases from J, with 14 bases between. The CDR3 protein is CASSMKRDGHYGYTF. The CDR3 DNA reads as TGTGCCAGTAGTATGAAAAGAGACGGCCACTATGGCTACACCTTC.

The chain uses TRBV9 and TRBJ2-1; D could derive from TRBD1 or TRBD2 (5 bases each). The V and J ends lost 4 bases and 7 bases respectively, with 18 bases between them. Germline CDR1 SGDLS, CDR2 YYNGEE. The CDR3 consists of 15 residues. DNA for the CDR3: TGTGCCAGCAGCCCCGGGACCCTAGGGTTTAATGAGCAGTTCTTC. This encodes CASSPGTLGFNEQFF. The whole variable domain, filled in from reference TRBV9 and TRBJ2-1, reads DSGVTQTPKHLITATGQRVTLRCSPRSGDLSVYWYQQSLDQGLQFLIQYYNGEERAKGNILERFSAQQFPDLHSELNLSSLELGDSALYFCASSPGTLGFNEQFFGPGTRLTVL.

The chain couples TRBV19 to TRBJ2-1, with D maybe TRBD1 (6 bases). Trimming stripped 6 bases from V and 1 base from J, with 13 bases between. Germline V CDR1 and CDR2: LNHDA, SQIVND (reference sequence). The CDR3 loop spans 15 amino acids. CDR3 sequence reads: CASRIQGMSYNEQFF. CDR3 DNA sequence: TGTGCCAGTAGGATACAGGGAATGTCCTACAATGAGCAGTTCTTC.

This chain links TRBV19 with TRBJ2-7; 7 nucleotides agree with TRBD2. The J segment lost 2 bases and the V segment lost 2 bases, leaving 3 bases of the junction unmatched. Per germline, CDR1 LNHDA and CDR2 SQIVND (reference sequence). CDR3 length equals 14 residues. The CDR3: CASSITRETYEQYF. The CDR3 DNA follows: TGTGCCAGTAGTATAACGCGGGAGACCTACGAGCAGTACTTC.

The chain joins TRBV29-1 to TRBJ2-7, with 10 bases identical to TRBD1. Germline V lookup: CDR1 SQVTM, CDR2 ANQGSEA. Trimming at V came to 6 bases and at J to 6 bases, leaving 11 bases not matched to a gene. The CDR3 loop spans 14 amino acids. CDR3 nucleotides: TGCAGCGTGGGGGAGCCGGGACAGGGGTTCGAGCAGTACTTC. Its protein is CSVGEPGQGFEQYF.

This clone appeared once. V is TRBV5-1 and J is TRBJ1-5; D gene ambiguous. CDR3 length equals 16 residues. Germline V lookup: CDR1 SGHRS, CDR2 YFSETQ. V shed 0 bases and J shed 0 bases, with 10 bases lying between them. The CDR3 DNA reads TGCGCCAGCAGCTTGGGTTCAGAGTATAGCAATCAGCCCCAGCATTTT. Translation gives CASSLGSEYSNQPQHF.

CDR3 residues: CASSQGDDQETQYF. Here the CDR3 DNA reads TGTGCCAGCAGCCAAGGGGATGACCAAGAGACCCAGTACTTC. This chain uses TRBV4-2 with TRBJ2-5; D call uncertain. This CDR3 has 14 residues. CDR1 and CDR2 from the germline V gene are LGHNA and YNFKEQ. Trimming pared 1 base from V and 0 bases from J, leaving 6 bases between.

The chain is built from TRBV6-5 and TRBJ2-1; no firm D call. Trimming left V 5 bases short and J 8 bases short, with 13 bases between. The germline gives CDR1 MNHEY, CDR2 SVGAGI. The CDR3 is 13 residues long. This chain's CDR3 is CASSPGDGDEQFF. Written as DNA, the CDR3 is TGTGCCAGCAGTCCTGGAGACGGCGATGAGCAGTTCTTC.

This rearrangement joins TRBV7-2 to TRBJ1-2; tentative D call: TRBD1 (6 bases). CDR3 length equals 16 residues. V dropped 5 bases and J dropped 1 base, with 17 bases sitting between them. From germline, CDR1 is SGHTA and CDR2 FQGNSA. The CDR3, as DNA: TGTGCCAGCAGCACCTCCGGGGGGACACATAACTATGGCTACACCTTC. As protein: CASSTSGGTHNYGYTF.